Sequencing of this TCR beta chain was carried out in a study of T cell responses to AZD1222 COVID-19 vaccine. Method: immunoSEQ multiplex PCR; TCRdb's copy keeps in-frame clones and lacks some. The data hold 130,000 to 150,000 clones, with about nine tenths observed a single time. The CDR3 runs 16 residues. J was trimmed by 8 bases and V by 0 bases; bases with no gene match: 9. Germline V gene sequence: CDR1 MNHEY, CDR2 SVGAGI. Findings and caveats of the study: Nearly half of spike-specific TCRs reportedly target unmutated variant regions. The CD4 TCRs associated with vaccination extended across spike and predominated at 160-218 and 743-854. Donors were mostly white British, more females; clonal diversity possibly underestimated.

In the case of this clone: Its cognate antigen is unknown.

The TCR comes from an adult in good health. Sequencing was performed on peripheral blood, taken on day 0 of AZD1222 vaccination. The J gene is TRBJ2-1, the V gene TRBV6-5; TRBD2 matches at 8 bases. CDR3 nucleotide sequence: TGTGCCAGCAGTTACTCGCGAAGCGGGGGAAGGGATGAGCAGTTCTTC. It specifies CASSYSRSGGRDEQFF.